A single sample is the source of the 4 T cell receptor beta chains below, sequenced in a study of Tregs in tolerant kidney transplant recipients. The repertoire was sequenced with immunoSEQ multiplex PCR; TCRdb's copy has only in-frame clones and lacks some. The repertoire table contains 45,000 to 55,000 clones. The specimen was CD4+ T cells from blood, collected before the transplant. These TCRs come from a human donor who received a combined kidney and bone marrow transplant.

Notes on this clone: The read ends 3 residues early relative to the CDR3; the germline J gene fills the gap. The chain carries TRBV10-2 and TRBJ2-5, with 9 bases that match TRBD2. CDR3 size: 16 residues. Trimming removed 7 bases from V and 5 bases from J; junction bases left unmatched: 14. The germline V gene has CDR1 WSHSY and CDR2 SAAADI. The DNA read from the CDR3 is TGCGCCAGCACTGAAGTCTTTAGCGGGAGAAGCGAGACC. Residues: CASTEVFSGRSET. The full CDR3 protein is CASTEVFSGRSETQYF.

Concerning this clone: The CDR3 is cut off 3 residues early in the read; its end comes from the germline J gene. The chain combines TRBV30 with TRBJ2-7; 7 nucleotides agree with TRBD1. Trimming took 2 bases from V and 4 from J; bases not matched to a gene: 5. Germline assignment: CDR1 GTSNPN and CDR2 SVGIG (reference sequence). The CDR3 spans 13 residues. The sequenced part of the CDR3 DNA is TGTGCCTGGAGTAGGGGGCAGTTGTACGAG. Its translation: CAWSRGQLYE. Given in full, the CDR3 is CAWSRGQLYEQYF.

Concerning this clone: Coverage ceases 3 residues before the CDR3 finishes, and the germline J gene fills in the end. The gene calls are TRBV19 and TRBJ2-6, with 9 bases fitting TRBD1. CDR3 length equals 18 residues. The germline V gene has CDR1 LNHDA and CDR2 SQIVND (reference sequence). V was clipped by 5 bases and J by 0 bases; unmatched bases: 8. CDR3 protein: CASSSRQGVISGANVLTF. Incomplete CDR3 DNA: TGTGCCAGTAGTTCAAGACAGGGGGTCATCTCTGGGGCCAACGTC.

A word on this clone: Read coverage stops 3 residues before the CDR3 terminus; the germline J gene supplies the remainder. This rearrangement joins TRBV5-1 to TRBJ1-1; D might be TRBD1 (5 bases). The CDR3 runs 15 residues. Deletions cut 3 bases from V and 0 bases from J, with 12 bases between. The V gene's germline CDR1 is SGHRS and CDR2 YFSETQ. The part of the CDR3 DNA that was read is TGCGCCAGCAGCTCAGAGACAGACATGAACACTGAA. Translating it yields CASSSETDMNTE. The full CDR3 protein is CASSSETDMNTEAFF.